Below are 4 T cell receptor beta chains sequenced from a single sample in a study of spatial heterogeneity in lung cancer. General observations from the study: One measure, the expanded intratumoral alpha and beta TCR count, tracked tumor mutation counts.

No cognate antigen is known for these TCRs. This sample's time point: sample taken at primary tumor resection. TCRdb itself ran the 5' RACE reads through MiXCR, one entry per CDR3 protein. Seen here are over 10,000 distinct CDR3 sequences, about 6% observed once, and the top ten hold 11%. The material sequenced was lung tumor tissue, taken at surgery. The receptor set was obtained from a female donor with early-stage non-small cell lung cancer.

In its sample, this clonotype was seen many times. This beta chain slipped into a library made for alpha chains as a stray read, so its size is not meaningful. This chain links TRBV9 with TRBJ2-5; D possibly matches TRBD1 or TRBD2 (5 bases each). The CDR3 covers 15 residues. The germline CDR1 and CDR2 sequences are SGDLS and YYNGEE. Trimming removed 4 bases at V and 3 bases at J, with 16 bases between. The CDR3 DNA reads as TGTGCCAGCAGCCCAGACCTGGGGGTCAAAGAGACCCAGTACTTC. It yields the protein CASSPDLGVKETQYF.

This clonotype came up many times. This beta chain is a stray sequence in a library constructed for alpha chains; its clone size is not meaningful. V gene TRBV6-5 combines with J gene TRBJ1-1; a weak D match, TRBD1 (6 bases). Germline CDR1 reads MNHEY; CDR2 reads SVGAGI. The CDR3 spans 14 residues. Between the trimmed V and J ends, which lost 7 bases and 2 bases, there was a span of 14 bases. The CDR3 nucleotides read TGTGCCAGCAAGGTCAGGGGTGGAAACACTGAAGCTTTCTTT. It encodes CASKVRGGNTEAFF.

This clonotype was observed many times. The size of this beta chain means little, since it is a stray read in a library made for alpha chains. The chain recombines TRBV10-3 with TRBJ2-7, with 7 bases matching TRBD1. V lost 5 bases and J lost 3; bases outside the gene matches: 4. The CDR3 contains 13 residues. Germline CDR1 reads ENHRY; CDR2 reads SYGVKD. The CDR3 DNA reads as TGTGCCATCAGTACCGGGGACAGCTACGAGCAGTACTTC. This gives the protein CAISTGDSYEQYF.

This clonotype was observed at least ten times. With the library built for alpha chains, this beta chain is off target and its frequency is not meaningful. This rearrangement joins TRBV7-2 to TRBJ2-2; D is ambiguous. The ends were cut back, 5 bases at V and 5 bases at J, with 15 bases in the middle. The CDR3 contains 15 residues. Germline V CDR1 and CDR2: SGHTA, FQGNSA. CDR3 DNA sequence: TGTGCCAGCAGCCTCCGCGTAGGGTCTACCGGGGAGCTGTTTTTT. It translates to CASSLRVGSTGELFF. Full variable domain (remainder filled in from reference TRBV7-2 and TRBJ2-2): GAGVSQSPSNKVTEKGKDVELRCDPISGHTALYWYRQSLGQGLEFLIYFQGNSAPDKSGLPSDRFSAERTGGSVSTLTIQRTQQEDSAVYLCASSLRVGSTGELFFGEGSRLTVL.